This TCR beta chain stems from a study of spatial heterogeneity in lung cancer. There are many counts of this clonotype. No antigen is known for it. Each TCR cDNA molecule bore a unique molecular identifier. TCRdb recomputed calls from the 5' RACE reads with MiXCR, one row per CDR3 protein. Of some 55,000 distinct CDR3 sequences listed, about 5.9% are singletons. The J segment lost 4 bases and the V segment lost 5 bases, leaving 10 bases of the junction unmatched. The CDR3 runs 16 residues. In germline, CDR1 is DFQATT, CDR2 SNEGSKA (reference sequence). The sample's time point: sample taken at primary tumor resection. Donors were fewer than 90 untreated early-stage non-small cell lung cancer patients. Unsorted whole RNA of tumor, nontumor lung or frozen PBMC was sequenced. Broader study findings: The appearance of ubiquitous expanded tumor TCRs in blood was greater at resection than follow-up.

The material was PBMCs, obtained at surgery. This chain links TRBV20-1 with TRBJ2-3, with TRBD2 identical over 12 bases. The clonotype originates from a female donor with early-stage non-small cell lung cancer. Here the CDR3 reads CSAGGLAGSFSDTQYF. DNA for the CDR3: TGCAGTGCTGGTGGACTAGCGGGATCATTCTCAGATACGCAGTATTTT.